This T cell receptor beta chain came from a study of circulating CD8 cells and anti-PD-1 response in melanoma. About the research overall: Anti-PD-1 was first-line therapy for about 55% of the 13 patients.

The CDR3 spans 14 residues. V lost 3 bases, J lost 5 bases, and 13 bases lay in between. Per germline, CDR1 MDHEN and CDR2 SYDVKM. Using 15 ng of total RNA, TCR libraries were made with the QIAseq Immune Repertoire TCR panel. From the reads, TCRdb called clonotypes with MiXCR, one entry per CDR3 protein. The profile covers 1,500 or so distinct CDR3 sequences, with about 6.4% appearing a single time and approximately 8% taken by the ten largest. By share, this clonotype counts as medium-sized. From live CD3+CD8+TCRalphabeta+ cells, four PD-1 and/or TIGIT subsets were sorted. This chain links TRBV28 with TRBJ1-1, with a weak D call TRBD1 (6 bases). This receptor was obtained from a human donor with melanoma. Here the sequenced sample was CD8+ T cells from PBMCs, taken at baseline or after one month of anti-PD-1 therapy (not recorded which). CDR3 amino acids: CASSFSRGETEAFF. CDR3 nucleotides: TGTGCCAGCAGTTTTTCCAGGGGAGAAACTGAAGCTTTCTTT.